These 6 T cell receptor beta chains came from one sample sequenced in a study of T cell responses to AZD1222 COVID-19 vaccine. Clones were sequenced by immunoSEQ multiplex PCR, and TCRdb holds only the in-frame ones, with some missing. In the table there are under 130,000 clones, about 85% of which are singletons. The sample was peripheral blood, taken 28 days after the second AZD1222 dose. Source of these receptors: an adult who received the AZD1222 COVID-19 vaccine.

The genes are TRBV6-2 or TRBV6-3 and TRBJ2-7, with D unresolved. The V end lost 2 bases, the J end lost 2 bases, and 1 base lay between the germline ends. The germline V gene has CDR1 MNHEY and CDR2 SVGEGT. The CDR3 covers 11 residues. CDR3 residues: CASSYTYEQYF. In nucleotides, the CDR3 is TGTGCCAGCAGTTACACCTACGAGCAGTACTTC.

The chain combines TRBV5-4 with TRBJ1-2; 8 nucleotides match TRBD1. J was trimmed by 6 bases and V by 0 bases; bases with no gene match: 7. Germline V gene data show CDR1 as SGHNT and CDR2 as YYREEE (reference sequence). This CDR3 spans 15 amino acids. The CDR3 sequence is CASSLVGQGADGYTF. CDR3 in DNA: TGTGCCAGCAGCTTGGTCGGGCAGGGGGCGGATGGCTACACCTTC.

This clone was seen a handful of times. The chain combines TRBV4-1 with TRBJ2-1; 11 bases map to TRBD2. Germline V lookup: CDR1 MGHRA, CDR2 YSYEKL. The junction had 10 bases not matched to a gene; V was cut back by 0 bases and J by 9 bases. This CDR3 is 17 amino acids long. CDR3 loop: CASSQDPTSGSWGEQFF. The DNA for the CDR3 is TGCGCCAGCAGCCAAGATCCCACTAGCGGGAGCTGGGGTGAGCAGTTCTTC.

The V call is TRBV7-3, the J call TRBJ2-1; D gene unclear. The CDR3 consists of 14 residues. The germline CDR1 and CDR2 sequences are SGHTA and FQGTGA. The germline V and J ends were trimmed by 5 bases and 0 bases, with 8 bases remaining between them. The CDR3 DNA reads as TGTGCCAGCAGCCAGCCTAGCTCCTACAATGAGCAGTTCTTC. Translated: CASSQPSSYNEQFF.

This clone was counted a single time. V gene TRBV7-2 combines with J gene TRBJ2-7; 9 nucleotides align to TRBD1. The CDR3 has 15 amino acids. Germline V gene lookup returns CDR1 SGHTA and CDR2 FQGNSA. Losses at the gene ends were 4 bases for V and 3 bases for J; bases not matched to a gene: 7. The CDR3 DNA follows: TGTGCCAGCAGCTCCCGAGGACAGGGGTACTACGAGCAGTACTTC. Protein product: CASSSRGQGYYEQYF.

This clone was picked up a small number of times. This chain connects TRBV28 to TRBJ2-2, with D possibly being TRBD1 (6 bases). Germline-derived CDR1 and CDR2 are MDHEN and SYDVKM. The CDR3 length is 15 residues. The V end was cut by 3 bases, the J end by 1 base, with 9 bases between. CDR3 residues: CASSFRTENTGELFF. CDR3 sequence (DNA): TGTGCCAGCAGTTTTCGGACAGAGAACACCGGGGAGCTGTTTTTT.